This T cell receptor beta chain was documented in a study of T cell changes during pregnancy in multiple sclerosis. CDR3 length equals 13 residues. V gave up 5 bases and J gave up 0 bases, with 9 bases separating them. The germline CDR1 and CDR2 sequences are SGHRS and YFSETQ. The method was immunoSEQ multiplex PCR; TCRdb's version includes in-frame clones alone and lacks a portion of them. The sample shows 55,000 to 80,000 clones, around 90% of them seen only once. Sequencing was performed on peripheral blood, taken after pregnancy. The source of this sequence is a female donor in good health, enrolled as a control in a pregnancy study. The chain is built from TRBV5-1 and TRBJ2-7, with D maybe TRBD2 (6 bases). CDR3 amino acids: CASRDGSSYEQYF. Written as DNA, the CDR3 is TGCGCCAGCAGGGACGGGAGCTCCTACGAGCAGTACTTC.